The 15 T cell receptor beta chains listed next were all sequenced from one sample in a study of cytomegalovirus exposure and HLA in healthy donors. 60 Vbeta and 13 Jbeta primers were used in PCR. TCRdb keeps only in-frame clones here, not all; method: immunoSEQ multiplex PCR. This repertoire comprises some 150,000 clones; its ten largest clones make up roughly 0.83%. The sample consisted of PBMCs. The receptors shown here come from a woman aged 18-29 years in good health and CMV-seropositive.

This CDR3 reads CASSLLAKQSYGYTF. The CDR3, as DNA: TGTGCCAGCAGCTTGTTGGCGAAACAGAGCTATGGCTACACCTTC. The chain has TRBV5-4 and TRBJ1-2; no reliable D call. The CDR3 is 15 residues long. In germline, CDR1 is SGHNT, CDR2 YYREEE (reference sequence). V was trimmed by 1 base and J by 4 bases, leaving 14 bases between them.

The chain joins TRBV4-2 to TRBJ1-3, with D hard to call. Germline V lookup: CDR1 LGHNA, CDR2 YNFKEQ. The CDR3 extends over 15 amino acids. V was pared by 8 bases and J by 0 bases, with 14 bases between. CDR3 DNA sequence: TGTGCCAGCTCCCGGAGGGCCCTCTCTGGAAACACCATATATTTT. Encoded protein: CASSRRALSGNTIYF.

V is TRBV9 and J is TRBJ2-1; no clear D. Trimming shortened V by 0 bases and J by 5 bases, and 9 bases separated the two germline ends. In germline, CDR1 is SGDLS, CDR2 YYNGEE. The CDR3 totals 14 residues. For the CDR3, the DNA is TGTGCCAGCAGCGTAGGGCCCAGTGACAATGAGCAGTTCTTC. It is translated as CASSVGPSDNEQFF.

The chain couples TRBV4-1 to TRBJ2-7; a weak D match, TRBD1 (6 bases). The CDR3 is 17 residues long. V shed 3 bases and J shed 0 bases, with 18 bases lying between them. CDR1 and CDR2 from the germline V gene are MGHRA and YSYEKL. The CDR3 nucleotides are TGCGCCAGCAGCCAGGGGGCCTTAGCGTGGATCTCCTACGAGCAGTACTTC. Translation: CASSQGALAWISYEQYF.

V gene TRBV6-6 combines with J gene TRBJ2-7, with D hard to call. Trimming stripped 1 base from V and 4 bases from J, with 11 bases between. The CDR3 extends over 14 amino acids. Germline values: CDR1 MNHNY, CDR2 SVGAGI (reference sequence). Written as DNA, the CDR3 is TGTGCCAGCAGTTACTACGGTGATGGTTACGAGCAGTACTTC. This encodes CASSYYGDGYEQYF.

This rearrangement joins TRBV2 to TRBJ2-1; 11 bases agree with TRBD2. CDR1 is SNHLY, CDR2 FYNNEI, per germline. Unmatched junction bases numbered 4, after V lost 8 bases and J lost 7 bases. CDR3 length: 13 residues. Here the CDR3 DNA reads TGTGCCAGCCTGTCTAGCGGGAGGAATGAGCAGTTCTTC. Translation: CASLSSGRNEQFF.

The CDR3 region is CASARVTNTEAFF. CDR3 in DNA: TGTGCCAGCGCCAGGGTGACGAACACTGAAGCTTTCTTT. The chain has TRBV19 and TRBJ1-1, with D maybe TRBD1 (5 bases). Deletions cut 9 bases from V and 1 base from J, with 12 bases between. Germline CDR1 and CDR2: LNHDA and SQIVND (reference sequence). The CDR3 is 13 amino acids.

The CDR3 loop is CASSYGSAGGELFF. The CDR3 region has the DNA TGTGCCAGCAGTTATGGGTCTGCGGGCGGGGAGCTGTTTTTT. The chain combines TRBV6-6 with TRBJ2-2; TRBD2 is a possible D gene (5 bases). The germline V gene encodes CDR1 MNHNY and CDR2 SVGAGI (reference sequence). Trimming shortened V by 3 bases and J by 7 bases, and 12 bases separated the two germline ends. This CDR3 contains 14 residues.

This chain connects TRBV6-1 to TRBJ1-2; 7 bases line up with TRBD1. The CDR3 loop spans 15 amino acids. Unmatched junction bases numbered 10, after V lost 2 bases and J lost 7 bases. Germline V gene data show CDR1 as MNHNS and CDR2 as SASEGT. CDR3 nucleotide sequence: TGTGCCAGCAGTGAAAGGTCGGGGACAGTAGCTGGCTACACCTTC. This sequence encodes CASSERSGTVAGYTF.

CDR3 amino acids: CASSFAINEQFF. The CDR3 nucleotides are TGTGCCAGCAGCTTCGCTATCAATGAGCAGTTCTTC. The rearrangement links TRBV5-5 to TRBJ2-1, with D uncertain. Trimming removed 2 bases at V and 6 bases at J, with 6 bases between. The CDR3 length is 12 residues. CDR1 and CDR2 from the germline V gene are SGHKS and YYEKEE (reference sequence).

This chain uses TRBV7-2 with TRBJ2-3; TRBD2 matches 10 bases. This CDR3 has 17 amino acids. Trimming removed 4 bases from V and 7 bases from J; junction bases left unmatched: 14. Per germline, CDR1 SGHTA and CDR2 FQGNSA. CDR3 sequence: CASSSRLSGGEYHTQYF. CDR3 bases: TGTGCCAGCAGCTCCCGGCTAAGCGGGGGGGAGTACCATACGCAGTATTTT. Variable domain in full (rest from reference TRBV7-2 and TRBJ2-3): GAGVSQSPSNKVTEKGKDVELRCDPISGHTALYWYRQSLGQGLEFLIYFQGNSAPDKSGLPSDRFSAERTGGSVSTLTIQRTQQEDSAVYLCASSSRLSGGEYHTQYFGPGTRLTVL.

V and J are TRBV2 and TRBJ1-1; D may be TRBD1 (5 bases). The V gene lost 6 bases and the J gene lost 2 bases, with 16 bases spanning the gap. The CDR3 is made up of 15 amino acids. CDR1 is SNHLY and CDR2 is FYNNEI in the germline V gene. This chain's CDR3 is CASSVMGGRNTEAFF. The CDR3 region has the DNA TGTGCCAGCAGCGTGATGGGGGGGAGAAACACTGAAGCTTTCTTT.

Comment on this clone: Within the sample, other DNA sequences also encode this same CDR3. The V gene is TRBV7-2, the J gene TRBJ1-2; a weak D match, TRBD1 (6 bases). CDR1 is SGHTA, CDR2 FQGNSA, per germline. The ends were cut back, 1 base at V and 2 bases at J, with 8 bases in the middle. The CDR3 contains 14 residues. The CDR3 loop is CASSLDRANYGYTF. CDR3 coding DNA: TGTGCCAGCAGCTTAGACAGGGCGAACTATGGCTACACCTTC.

The gene calls are TRBV11-2 and TRBJ2-7; 8 bases line up with TRBD1. Per germline, CDR1 SGHAT and CDR2 FQNNGV. The CDR3 spans 13 residues. J lost 6 bases, V lost 10 bases, and 11 bases had no gene match. In DNA, the CDR3 is TGTGCCACCGCCCTGGGACAGGTAGCCGAGCAGTACTTC. Protein: CATALGQVAEQYF.

The chain employs TRBV7-2 and TRBJ2-7; TRBD2 agrees at 7 bases. V shed 6 bases and J 7 bases; nucleotides not matched to a gene: 9. Germline V CDR1 and CDR2: SGHTA, FQGNSA. The CDR3 has 13 residues. CDR3 in amino acids: CASRVAGVGEQYF. In DNA form, the CDR3 reads TGTGCCAGCAGAGTCGCGGGAGTTGGGGAGCAGTACTTC.